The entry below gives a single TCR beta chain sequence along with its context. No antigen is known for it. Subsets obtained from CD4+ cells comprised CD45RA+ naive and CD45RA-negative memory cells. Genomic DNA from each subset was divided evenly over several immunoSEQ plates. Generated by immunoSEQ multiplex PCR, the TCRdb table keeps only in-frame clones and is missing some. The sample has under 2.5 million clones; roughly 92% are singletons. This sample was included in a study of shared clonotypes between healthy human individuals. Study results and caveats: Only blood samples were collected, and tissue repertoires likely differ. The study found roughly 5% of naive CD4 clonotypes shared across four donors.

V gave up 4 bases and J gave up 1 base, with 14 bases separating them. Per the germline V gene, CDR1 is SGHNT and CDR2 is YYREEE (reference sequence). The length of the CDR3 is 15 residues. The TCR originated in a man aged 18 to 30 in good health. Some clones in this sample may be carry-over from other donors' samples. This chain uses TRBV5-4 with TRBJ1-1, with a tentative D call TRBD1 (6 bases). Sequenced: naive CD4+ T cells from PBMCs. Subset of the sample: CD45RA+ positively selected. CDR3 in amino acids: CASSLGGAENTEAFF. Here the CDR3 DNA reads TGTGCCAGCAGCCTGGGGGGGGCCGAGAACACTGAAGCTTTCTTT.